This TCR beta chain originates from a study of blood T cells in healthy people across ages. About the study: Template switching captured about one barcoded beta molecule per two T cells.

With a J-beta primer mix and a sample-barcoded 5' primer, a second PCR ran about 7 to 12 cycles. MiXCR, run by TCRdb on the 5' RACE reads, gives a single entry per CDR3 protein. Here the sample spans fewer than 2 million distinct CDR3 sequences, about two fifths being singletons. Per germline, CDR1 SGHVS and CDR2 FNYEAQ. Trimming took 5 bases from V and 2 from J, leaving 10 bases between them. The CDR3 loop spans 13 amino acids. Peripheral blood, approximately 10 milliliters per donor, was collected. The specimen sequenced was blood. V is TRBV7-6 and J is TRBJ2-7; TRBD2 might be the D (5 bases). This clonotype was obtained from a human donor in good health. CDR3 loop: CASSRGFTYEQYF. DNA for the CDR3: TGTGCCAGCAGCCGGGGTTTCACCTACGAGCAGTACTTC.